These 26 T cell receptor beta chains originate from one sample sequenced in a study of blood T cell repertoires in COVID-19. Assay: immunoSEQ multiplex PCR; the TCRdb copy retains only in-frame clones and omits some. The repertoire holds 150,000 to 200,000 clones, with around four fifths as singletons. The sequenced sample consisted of peripheral blood. These TCRs come from a man aged 60 to 75 with COVID-19, enrolled during active disease.

As regards this clone: The same CDR3 arises from other DNA sequences in this sample as well. The gene calls are TRBV7-9 and TRBJ1-5; D call uncertain. V was clipped by 1 base and J by 4 bases, with 8 bases between them. Per germline, CDR1 SEHNR and CDR2 FQNEAQ (reference sequence). The CDR3 spans 14 residues. The CDR3 sequence is CASSLEGGNQPQHF. Here the CDR3 DNA reads TGTGCCAGCAGCTTAGAGGGCGGGAATCAGCCCCAGCATTTT.

This clone appeared once. The chain carries TRBV2 and TRBJ2-1; 9 bases are shared with TRBD2. The V gene's germline CDR1 is SNHLY and CDR2 FYNNEI. The V gene end was trimmed by 7 bases and the J gene end by 6 bases; junction bases not matched to a gene: 4. This CDR3 is 13 amino acids long. The CDR3 reads CASMGLAPNEQFF. In DNA, the CDR3 is TGTGCCAGCATGGGACTAGCCCCCAATGAGCAGTTCTTC.

The CDR3 DNA reads TGTGCCAGCGCTAGAGGGCAGGAATACGAGCAGTACTTC. Its translation is CASARGQEYEQYF. V is TRBV6-5 and J is TRBJ2-7; possible D gene TRBD2, 5 bases. From germline, CDR1 is MNHEY and CDR2 SVGAGI. V was clipped by 8 bases and J by 4 bases, with 15 bases between them. This CDR3 contains 13 residues.

The J gene is TRBJ2-7, the V gene TRBV30, with D possibly being TRBD1 (5 bases). CDR1 GTSNPN and CDR2 SVGIG come from the germline V gene (reference sequence). With 2 bases removed from V and 1 base from J, the gap between germline ends came to 15 bases. This CDR3 is built from 15 residues. CDR3 in amino acids: CAWSPPGQGSYEQYF. The CDR3 nucleotides read TGTGCCTGGAGTCCTCCCGGGCAGGGATCCTACGAGCAGTACTTC.

This clone was observed once. The genes are TRBV5-1 and TRBJ2-7; 8 bases line up with TRBD1. CDR1 SGHRS and CDR2 YFSETQ come from the germline V gene. CDR3 length equals 16 residues. The V gene end was trimmed by 5 bases and the J gene end by 0 bases; junction bases not matched to a gene: 10. The CDR3 protein is CASRRTGQVNSYEQYF. CDR3 sequence (DNA): TGCGCCAGCAGGAGGACGGGACAGGTGAACTCCTACGAGCAGTACTTC.

This clone came up a few times. J is TRBJ1-1 and V is TRBV30; the D gene is possibly TRBD1 (6 bases). With 4 bases removed from V and 8 bases from J, the gap between germline ends came to 11 bases. The CDR3 is 11 residues long. Germline assignment: CDR1 GTSNPN and CDR2 SVGIG (reference sequence). The DNA for the CDR3 is TGTGCCTGGAAGGGGGGGCGCGAAGCTTTCTTT. This encodes CAWKGGREAFF. Full variable domain (rest looked up from reference TRBV30 and TRBJ1-1): SQTIHQWPATLVQPVGSPLSLECTVEGTSNPNLYWYRQAAGRGLQLLFYSVGIGQISSEVPQNLSASRPQDRQFILSSKKLLLSDSGFYLCAWKGGREAFFGQGTRLTVV.

The chain is built from TRBV5-8 and TRBJ1-5; D is unclear. V gave up 1 base and J gave up 3 bases, with 11 bases separating them. The CDR3 extends over 15 amino acids. CDR1 SGHTS and CDR2 YDEGEE come from the germline V gene. The DNA for the CDR3 is TGTGCCAGCAGCTTGTCTCTCGGAGTCAATCAGCCCCAGCATTTT. Its protein is CASSLSLGVNQPQHF.

The CDR3 nucleotides read TGTGCCAGCAGCCTACAGGGGAGTGGCTACACCTTC. Translating it yields CASSLQGSGYTF. This chain uses TRBV7-9 with TRBJ1-2; 7 nucleotides line up with TRBD1. This CDR3 spans 12 amino acids. The germline CDR1 and CDR2 sequences are SEHNR and FQNEAQ (reference sequence). The ends lost 5 bases at V and 7 bases at J; junction bases unmatched: 4.

The CDR3 reads CASSLGHNSGEQFF. Here the CDR3 DNA reads TGTGCCAGCAGCTTGGGCCACAACAGTGGTGAGCAGTTCTTC. V usage is TRBV5-6 and J usage is TRBJ2-1; D uncertain. Germline CDR1 is SGHDT and CDR2 is YYEEEE. The CDR3 sequence is 14 residues long. V lost 0 bases to trimming and J lost 9 bases, with 13 bases between them.

The chain combines TRBV16 with TRBJ2-1; TRBD1 might be the D (6 bases). The germline CDR1 and CDR2 sequences are KGHSY and FQNENV. CDR3 size: 16 residues. Trimming pared 2 bases from V and 0 bases from J, leaving 11 bases between. CDR3 sequence: CASSQPDRSSYNEQFF. The CDR3 region has the DNA TGTGCCAGCAGCCAACCGGACAGATCCTCCTACAATGAGCAGTTCTTC.

This clone was picked up one time. The J gene is TRBJ2-5, the V gene TRBV15; 7 bases are a match to TRBD2. The CDR3 has 15 amino acids. Germline loops: CDR1 LNHNV, CDR2 YYDKDF (reference sequence). Trimming at V came to 4 bases and at J to 5 bases, leaving 10 bases not matched to a gene. The CDR3: CATSTPTGGGETQYF. CDR3 in DNA: TGTGCCACCAGCACACCGACCGGGGGAGGGGAGACCCAGTACTTC.

This clone was counted a few times. The J gene is TRBJ1-1, the V gene TRBV11-1; TRBD1 might be the D (6 bases). The V end lost 5 bases, the J end lost 5 bases, and 18 bases lay between the germline ends. Germline CDR1 and CDR2: SGHAT and FQDESV (reference sequence). This CDR3 has 15 residues. CDR3 in amino acids: CASSRGRDTQTEAFF. The CDR3 nucleotides read TGTGCCAGCAGCCGGGGCCGGGACACGCAAACTGAAGCTTTCTTT.

J is TRBJ2-1 and V is TRBV6-6, with D unresolved. This CDR3 region has 16 residues. Deletions cut 3 bases from V and 8 bases from J, with 20 bases between. Germline CDR1 and CDR2: MNHNY and SVGAGI (reference sequence). CDR3 DNA: TGTGCCAGCAGTTATGGGTCGGGTGTAGTAGTCTATGAGCAGTTCTTC. Its protein product is CASSYGSGVVVYEQFF.

This sequence joins TRBV24-1 and TRBJ1-2, with D perhaps TRBD1 (5 bases). Germline-derived CDR1 and CDR2 are KGHDR and SFDVKD. This CDR3 has 15 residues. Between the trimmed V and J ends, which lost 2 bases and 8 bases, there was a span of 17 bases. The CDR3 protein is CATSDSQRGVGGYTF. As DNA, the CDR3 is TGTGCCACCAGTGATTCACAAAGGGGCGTGGGCGGCTACACCTTC.

CDR3 in amino acids: CASSRDRVGVGTQYF. The CDR3 coding sequence is TGTGCCAGCAGTCGGGACAGGGTAGGGGTTGGGACCCAGTACTTC. The rearrangement links TRBV27 to TRBJ2-5, with 9 bases lining up with TRBD1. With V trimmed by 5 bases and J by 7 bases, 11 bases remained unmatched. This CDR3 comprises 15 residues. CDR1 MNHEY and CDR2 SMNVEV come from the germline V gene (reference sequence).

V is TRBV6-5 and J is TRBJ1-1; D is uncertain. The CDR3 runs to 14 residues. The V end lost 6 bases, the J end lost 4 bases, and 15 bases lay between the germline ends. Looked up from germline, CDR1 is MNHEY and CDR2 is SVGAGI. The CDR3 region is CASSPYSSSTEAFF. The CDR3 bases are TGTGCCAGCAGCCCCTACAGCTCCTCCACTGAAGCTTTCTTT.

The genes are TRBV24-1 and TRBJ1-2; D gene uncertain. This CDR3 has 14 residues. The germline CDR1 and CDR2 sequences are KGHDR and SFDVKD. The germline V and J ends were trimmed by 0 bases and 7 bases, with 11 bases remaining between them. The CDR3 sequence: CATSDLSRLRGYTF. The CDR3 DNA sequence: TGTGCCACCAGTGATTTGAGCCGACTACGTGGCTACACCTTC.

V is TRBV27 and J is TRBJ2-4; D possibly corresponds to TRBD1 (5 bases). Between the trimmed V and J ends, which lost 0 bases and 5 bases, there was a span of 11 bases. Germline V CDR1 and CDR2: MNHEY, SMNVEV (reference sequence). The CDR3 contains 15 residues. The CDR3 reads CASSLSFPTENIQYF. The CDR3 DNA sequence: TGTGCCAGCAGTTTATCTTTCCCGACAGAAAACATTCAGTACTTC.

The chain recombines TRBV7-2 with TRBJ1-5; D gene uncertain. Deletions cut 1 base from V and 0 bases from J, with 7 bases between. From germline, CDR1 is SGHTA and CDR2 FQGNSA. The CDR3 length is 15 residues. In nucleotides, the CDR3 is TGTGCCAGCAGCTTAGGTGTCTATAGCAATCAGCCCCAGCATTTT. Encoded protein: CASSLGVYSNQPQHF. The full variable domain, rest sourced from reference TRBV7-2 and TRBJ1-5, is GAGVSQSPSNKVTEKGKDVELRCDPISGHTALYWYRQSLGQGLEFLIYFQGNSAPDKSGLPSDRFSAERTGGSVSTLTIQRTQQEDSAVYLCASSLGVYSNQPQHFGDGTRLSIL.

The rearrangement uses TRBV18 and TRBJ2-5, with 9 positions matching TRBD1. The CDR3 runs 14 residues. The germline CDR1 and CDR2 sequences are KGHSH and LQKENI. With V trimmed by 3 bases and J by 5 bases, 4 bases remained unmatched. DNA of the CDR3: TGTGCCAGCTCACCGGGACAGGGTAGTGAGACCCAGTACTTC. It codes for CASSPGQGSETQYF.

This clone appeared once. This chain links TRBV19 with TRBJ1-6; 9 nucleotides align to TRBD1. The CDR3 contains 18 residues. V shed 3 bases, J shed 10 bases, and the junction held 16 bases outside the gene matches. In germline, CDR1 is LNHDA, CDR2 SQIVND (reference sequence). The CDR3 is CASSIVGQGPRDGSPLHF. CDR3 in DNA: TGTGCCAGTAGTATCGTGGGACAGGGCCCGAGGGATGGATCACCCCTCCACTTT.

The rearrangement uses TRBV19 and TRBJ2-1, with 9 positions matching TRBD2. CDR1 is LNHDA and CDR2 is SQIVND in the germline V gene (reference sequence). V lost 8 bases and J lost 6; bases outside the gene matches: 11. CDR3 size: 15 residues. This chain's CDR3 is CASCVGLARGNEQFF. CDR3 DNA sequence: TGTGCCAGTTGTGTGGGACTAGCTAGGGGCAATGAGCAGTTCTTC.

J is TRBJ1-3 and V is TRBV19; unclear D gene. This CDR3 comprises 15 residues. V lost 1 base to trimming and J lost 2 bases, with 9 bases between them. Looked up from germline, CDR1 is LNHDA and CDR2 is SQIVND (reference sequence). The DNA of the CDR3 is TGTGCCAGTAGTATAGGGCCAGGTCCTGGAAACACCATATATTTT. Translation gives CASSIGPGPGNTIYF.

The V and J genes are TRBV5-1 and TRBJ1-5, with 10 bases lining up with TRBD1. From germline, CDR1 is SGHRS and CDR2 YFSETQ. This CDR3 comprises 15 residues. V was clipped by 4 bases and J by 6 bases; unmatched bases: 7. CDR3 nucleotides: TGCGCCAGCAGCGGAGGGACAGGGGACTCTCAGCCCCAGCATTTT. It specifies CASSGGTGDSQPQHF.

This clone was detected only a few times. The rearrangement links TRBV30 to TRBJ2-3; 7 nucleotides line up with TRBD1. Looked up from germline, CDR1 is GTSNPN and CDR2 is SVGIG (reference sequence). After removal of 3 bases from V and 2 bases from J, the junction contained 8 bases not matched to a gene. The CDR3 consists of 15 residues. Here the CDR3 reads CAWSGDSKNTDTQYF. As DNA, the CDR3 is TGTGCCTGGAGCGGGGACAGCAAAAACACAGATACGCAGTATTTT.

The table lists this clone with a few counts. The rearrangement joins TRBV6-1 to TRBJ1-1; TRBD1 aligns across 7 bases. The ends lost 2 bases at V and 7 bases at J; junction bases unmatched: 7. Germline values: CDR1 MNHNS, CDR2 SASEGT. This CDR3 region has 14 residues. The CDR3 loop reads CASSELRGHVEAFF. CDR3 in DNA: TGTGCCAGCAGTGAATTGAGGGGGCATGTTGAAGCTTTCTTT.